Sequencing of this TCR beta chain was carried out in a study of graft-versus-host responses after intestinal transplantation. As for the study in general: Transplants were multivisceral, liver-intestinal, or isolated intestinal.

Produced via immunoSEQ multiplex PCR; TCRdb's table is partial and in-frame only. In the table there are under 150,000 clones, roughly 96% of which are singletons. This clone was detected only once. Its specificity is not known. V was clipped by 6 bases and J by 4 bases; unmatched bases: 9. Germline V gives CDR1 KGHSH, CDR2 LQKENI. This CDR3 region has 15 residues. This chain uses TRBV18 with TRBJ1-2, with 9 bases that match TRBD1. Source: unstimulated CD8+ T cells sorted from spleen or lymph node cells, taken before intestinal transplant. The clonotype was recovered from a human donor who received an intestinal transplant. CDR3: CASSPAPGQGYGYTF. The CDR3 DNA reads as TGTGCCAGCTCCCCTGCTCCGGGACAGGGCTATGGCTACACCTTC.